Described below is a single TCR beta chain sequence and its context. The entry originates in a study of T-cell reconstitution after alpha-beta-depleted transplantation in children. The CDR3 is made up of 13 amino acids. Trimming cost V 6 bases and J 4 bases, with 11 bases left between them. Unique molecular identifiers tagged the TCRbeta library. A single record per CDR3 protein comes from TCRdb applying MiXCR to the PCR reads. The repertoire holds some 520,000 distinct CDR3 sequences, with approximately 32% as singletons. V usage is TRBV12-3 or TRBV12-4 and J usage is TRBJ2-3, with D possibly TRBD2 on 6 matching bases. The receptor comes from a human donor who donated a stem cell graft to a child with aplastic anemia. Sequenced here: PBMCs from the stem cell graft donor, sampled from the stem cell graft. CDR3 nucleotides: TGTGCCAGCAGCGGGAGAGGGGCAGATACGCAGTATTTT. Its translation: CASSGRGADTQYF.